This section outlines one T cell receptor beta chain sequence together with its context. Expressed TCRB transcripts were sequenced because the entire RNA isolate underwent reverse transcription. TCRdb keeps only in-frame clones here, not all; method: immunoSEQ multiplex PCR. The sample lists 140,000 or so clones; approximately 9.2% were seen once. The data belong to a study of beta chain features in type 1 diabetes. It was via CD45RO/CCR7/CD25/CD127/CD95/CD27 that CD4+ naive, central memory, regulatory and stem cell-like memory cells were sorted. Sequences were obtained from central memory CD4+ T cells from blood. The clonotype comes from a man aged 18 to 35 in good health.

The DNA for the CDR3 is TGTGCCAGCAGAACCGGGACATACACAGATACGCAGTATTTT. Translating it yields CASRTGTYTDTQYF. The rearrangement links TRBV6-5 to TRBJ2-3; possible D gene TRBD1, 6 bases. This CDR3 is 14 amino acids long. With 6 bases removed from V and 2 bases from J, the gap between germline ends came to 12 bases. In germline, CDR1 is MNHEY, CDR2 SVGAGI.